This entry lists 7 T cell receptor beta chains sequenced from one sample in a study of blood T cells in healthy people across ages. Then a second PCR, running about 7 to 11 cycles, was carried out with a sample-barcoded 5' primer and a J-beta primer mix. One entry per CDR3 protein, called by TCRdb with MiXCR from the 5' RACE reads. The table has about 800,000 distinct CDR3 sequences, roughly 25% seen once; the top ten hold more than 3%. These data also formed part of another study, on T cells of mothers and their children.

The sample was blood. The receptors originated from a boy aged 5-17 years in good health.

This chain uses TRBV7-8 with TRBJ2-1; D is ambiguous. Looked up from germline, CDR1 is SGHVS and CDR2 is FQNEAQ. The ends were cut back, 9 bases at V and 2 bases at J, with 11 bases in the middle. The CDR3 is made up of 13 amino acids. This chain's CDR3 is CARTTVPYNEQFF. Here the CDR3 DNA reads TGTGCCAGGACGACCGTCCCCTACAATGAGCAGTTCTTC.

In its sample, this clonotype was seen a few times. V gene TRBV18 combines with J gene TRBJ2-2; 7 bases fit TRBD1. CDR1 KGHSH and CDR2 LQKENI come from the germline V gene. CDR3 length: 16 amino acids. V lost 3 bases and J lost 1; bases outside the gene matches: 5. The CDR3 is CASSPRDSQNTGELFF. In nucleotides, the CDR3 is TGTGCCAGCTCACCGAGGGACAGCCAGAACACCGGGGAGCTGTTTTTT.

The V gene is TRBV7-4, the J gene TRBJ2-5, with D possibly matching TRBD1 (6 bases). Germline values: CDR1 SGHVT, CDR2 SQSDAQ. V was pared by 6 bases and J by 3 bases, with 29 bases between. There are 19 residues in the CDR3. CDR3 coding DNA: TGTGCCAGCAGACCCCCGAGTCGGCGGACAGCGGTACCCAAAGAGACCCAGTACTTC. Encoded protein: CASRPPSRRTAVPKETQYF. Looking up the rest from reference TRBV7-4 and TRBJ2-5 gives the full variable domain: GAGVSQSPRYKVAKRGRDVALRCDSISGHVTLYWYRQTLGQGSEVLTYSQSDAQRDKSGRPSGRFSAERPERSVSTLKIQRTEQGDSAVYLCASRPPSRRTAVPKETQYFGPGTRLLVL.

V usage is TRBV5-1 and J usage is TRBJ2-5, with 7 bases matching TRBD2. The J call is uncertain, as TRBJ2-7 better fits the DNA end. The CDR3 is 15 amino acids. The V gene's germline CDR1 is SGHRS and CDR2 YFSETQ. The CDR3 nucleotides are TGCGCCAGCAGCTTGGATCGCGGGAGTTACTACGAGCAGTACTTC. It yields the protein CASSLDRGSYYEQYF.

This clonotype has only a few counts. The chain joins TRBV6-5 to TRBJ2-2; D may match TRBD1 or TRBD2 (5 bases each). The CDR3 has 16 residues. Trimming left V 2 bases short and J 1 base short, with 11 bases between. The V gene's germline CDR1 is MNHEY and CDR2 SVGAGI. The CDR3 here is CASSYEGTRNTGELFF. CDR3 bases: TGTGCCAGCAGTTACGAAGGGACGCGGAACACCGGGGAGCTGTTTTTT.

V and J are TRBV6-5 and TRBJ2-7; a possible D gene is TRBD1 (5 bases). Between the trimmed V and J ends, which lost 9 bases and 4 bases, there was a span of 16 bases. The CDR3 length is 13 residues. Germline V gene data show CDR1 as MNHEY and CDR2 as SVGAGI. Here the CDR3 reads CASSTVQGYEQYF. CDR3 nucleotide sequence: TGTGCCAGTTCGACAGTCCAGGGTTACGAGCAGTACTTC.

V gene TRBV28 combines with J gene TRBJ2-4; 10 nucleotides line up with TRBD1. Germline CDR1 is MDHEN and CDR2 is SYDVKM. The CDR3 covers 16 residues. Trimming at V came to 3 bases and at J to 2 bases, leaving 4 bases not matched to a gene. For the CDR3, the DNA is TGTGCCAGCAGTTTCGACAGGGGGCTAACCAAAAACATTCAGTACTTC. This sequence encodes CASSFDRGLTKNIQYF.